This TCR beta chain was profiled in a study of T-cell memory formation after mild COVID-19. Study-wide context: The study found TCR clusters largely donor specific. Study-wide points: Pre-infection memory harbored some responding clones, suggesting cross-reactive memory joined. Clones contracting day 15 to 85 were balanced CD4/CD8; later expanders leaned CD4+.

5'RACE primed at constant segments yielded TCR alpha and TCR beta cDNA libraries bearing sample barcodes and UMIs. TCRdb used MiXCR to reprocess the 5' RACE reads, holding one entry per CDR3 protein. This sample yields under 450,000 distinct CDR3 sequences, of which about an eighth are seen a single time; roughly 22% belongs to the top ten. In its sample, this clonotype was seen many times. The antigen remains undetermined. Germline CDR1 MNHEY, CDR2 SVGAGI. Trimming left V 5 bases short and J 4 bases short, with 14 bases between. The CDR3 has 15 amino acids. Sequencing was done on a sample of PBMCs or a T cell subset sorted from them (not recorded which). The rearrangement links TRBV6-5 to TRBJ2-2; D is possibly TRBD2 (6 bases). This sequence was found in a young man who had mild COVID-19 (a few samples of this study predate the infection). Cell type and time point are not known. The CDR3 spells CASSRRRVATGELFF. The DNA for the CDR3 is TGTGCCAGCAGTCGTAGGAGGGTGGCCACCGGGGAGCTGTTTTTT.